These 10 T cell receptor beta chains share one sample of origin, sequenced in a study of cytomegalovirus exposure and HLA in healthy donors listed by TCRdb under 2017. The library was generated by the immunoSEQ multiplex PCR assay. The multiplex PCR relied on a mix of 60 forward primers for TCR Vbeta segments and 13 reverse primers for TCR Jbeta segments. TCRdb re-hosts the immuneACCESS table, in-frame sequences only. Its copies lack some clones; in the studies checked, an unresolved V gene accounts for under half of them, and the cause for the rest is not known. The sample table holds about 160,000 clones, of which 80% to 90% were seen once. Roughly 2.2% of the sample is in the top ten clones. Input material: PBMCs. These receptors were taken from a young man in good health and CMV-seropositive.

This clone was found a few times. The chain's CDR3 is CASSEEAHTEAFF. The CDR3 nucleotides are TGTGCCAGCAGTGAGGAGGCGCACACTGAAGCTTTCTTT. The chain employs TRBV6-1 and TRBJ1-1; unclear D gene. Germline V gene data show CDR1 as MNHNS and CDR2 as SASEGT. The CDR3 extends over 13 amino acids. Trimming took 3 bases from V and 3 from J, leaving 8 bases between them.

This chain links TRBV7-9 with TRBJ2-3; no definite D call. Germline V CDR1 and CDR2: SEHNR, FQNEAQ (reference sequence). This CDR3 contains 11 residues. Trimming took off 5 bases at V and 5 bases at J, with 5 bases between the two ends. CDR3 amino acids: CASSAQDTQYF. The CDR3 DNA is TGTGCCAGCAGCGCGCAAGATACGCAGTATTTT. Using reference TRBV7-9 and TRBJ2-3 for the parts outside the CDR3, the full variable domain is DTGVSQNPRHKITKRGQNVTFRCDPISEHNRLYWYRQTLGQGPEFLTYFQNEAQLEKSRLLSDRFSAERPKGSFSTLEIQRTEQGDSAMYLCASSAQDTQYFGPGTRLTVL.

The chain uses TRBV19 and TRBJ1-6; D is uncertain. V was trimmed by 6 bases and J by 0 bases, leaving 3 bases between them. The CDR3 covers 13 residues. Per the germline V gene, CDR1 is LNHDA and CDR2 is SQIVND (reference sequence). The CDR3 loop is CASRSSYNSPLHF. The CDR3 nucleotides are TGTGCCAGTAGGAGCTCCTATAATTCACCCCTCCACTTT.

The V gene is TRBV13, the J gene TRBJ1-2; 11 bases match TRBD1. The CDR3 runs 16 residues. The germline V gene encodes CDR1 PRHDT and CDR2 FYEKMQ (reference sequence). Germline trimming cut 1 base from V and 4 bases from J; bases unmatched to any gene: 5. CDR3 DNA: TGTGCCAGCAGCTTAGACGGACAGGGGGCCGCCTATGGCTACACCTTC. Translation gives CASSLDGQGAAYGYTF.

In DNA, the CDR3 is TGTGCCAGCAGTGACCAGGCGGGGGCAGGTGAGCAGTTCTTC. This sequence encodes CASSDQAGAGEQFF. The V gene is TRBV6-4, the J gene TRBJ2-1, with TRBD2 as a possible D gene (7 bases). This CDR3 is built from 14 residues. V lost 2 bases and J 9 bases, leaving 14 bases between the germline ends. Germline loops: CDR1 MRHNA, CDR2 SNTAGT.

In regard to this clone: Other DNA sequences in the same sample also yield this CDR3. The V and J genes are TRBV15 and TRBJ1-2; D is ambiguous. V was clipped by 1 base and J by 4 bases, with 7 bases between them. Germline V CDR1 and CDR2: LNHNV, YYDKDF (reference sequence). CDR3 size: 13 residues. The DNA of the CDR3 is TGTGCCACCAGCAGAGGGCAGTTCTATGGCTACACCTTC. Translating it yields CATSRGQFYGYTF.

The V and J genes are TRBV5-4 and TRBJ1-2; D is uncertain. Per germline, CDR1 SGHNT and CDR2 YYREEE (reference sequence). The CDR3 has 15 amino acids. V was clipped by 3 bases and J by 8 bases, with 20 bases between them. The CDR3 DNA sequence: TGTGCCAGCAGCTCAACAAGCGCCTCTATGGAGGGCTACACCTTC. Its translation is CASSSTSASMEGYTF.

This chain uses TRBV27 with TRBJ2-3; possible D gene TRBD1, 6 bases. Trimming shortened V by 5 bases and J by 6 bases, and 12 bases separated the two germline ends. CDR1 is MNHEY and CDR2 is SMNVEV in the germline V gene (reference sequence). The CDR3 is made up of 13 amino acids. The DNA for the CDR3 is TGTGCCAGCAGTCGCCGAGGACAGGATACGCAGTATTTT. Its protein product is CASSRRGQDTQYF.

The V and J genes are TRBV10-3 and TRBJ1-2; D possibly corresponds to TRBD1 (5 bases). CDR1 ENHRY and CDR2 SYGVKD come from the germline V gene. V lost 3 bases and J 2 bases, leaving 10 bases between the germline ends. The CDR3 extends over 14 amino acids. The chain's CDR3 is CAISEGGANYGYTF. Written as DNA, the CDR3 is TGTGCCATCAGTGAAGGAGGGGCGAACTATGGCTACACCTTC.

The chain couples TRBV18 to TRBJ1-5, with TRBD1 as a possible D gene (6 bases). This CDR3 contains 18 residues. The V end was cut by 5 bases, the J end by 4 bases, with 24 bases between. Per germline, CDR1 KGHSH and CDR2 LQKENI. The CDR3 DNA follows: TGTGCCAGCTCAGACAGGACAGTTTGGATTACGGATAATCAGCCCCAGCATTTT. The encoded protein is CASSDRTVWITDNQPQHF.